One sample yielded the 16 T cell receptor beta chains listed below, sequenced in a study of metastatic and nonmetastatic thyroid tumors. With MiXCR, TCRdb called clones anew from the PCR reads. The sample contains about 40,000 clones, 15% to 20% of which appear only once. None of the patients had undergone any treatment ahead of thyroid surgery. Sequenced input: blood. All receptors derive from a female donor with papillary thyroid cancer or a benign thyroid nodule (not recorded which). Some clones in this sample may be carry-over from other donors' samples.

This clone was recorded at least ten times. Distinct nucleotide sequences in the sample also encode this CDR3. The chain carries TRBV18 and TRBJ2-3; 9 nucleotides align to TRBD1. This CDR3 region has 15 residues. Losses at the gene ends were 5 bases for V and 6 bases for J; bases not matched to a gene: 9. Germline lookup yields CDR1 KGHSH and CDR2 LQKENI. CDR3 protein: CASSSLGQGTDTQYF. As DNA, the CDR3 is TGTGCCAGCTCATCTTTGGGACAGGGAACCGATACGCAGTATTTT.

This clone was found many times. The chain links TRBV5-6 to TRBJ2-1; 8 bases map to TRBD1. This CDR3 contains 17 residues. Germline V gene data show CDR1 as SGHDT and CDR2 as YYEEEE. Germline trimming cut 1 base from V and 5 bases from J; bases unmatched to any gene: 11. CDR3 DNA sequence: TGTGCCAGCAGCTTGCCTAGTTGGACAGGGACGGACAATGAGCAGTTCTTC. Amino acid sequence: CASSLPSWTGTDNEQFF.

This clone was picked up many times. This rearrangement joins TRBV6-1 to TRBJ2-2; 7 positions agree with TRBD2. Germline V gene data show CDR1 as MNHNS and CDR2 as SASEGT. Unmatched junction bases numbered 11, after V lost 7 bases and J lost 0 bases. This CDR3 has 17 residues. The CDR3 nucleotides read TGTGCCAGCACCATTCCACGGGGAGGGCCGAACACCGGGGAGCTGTTTTTT. It is translated as CASTIPRGGPNTGELFF.

The chain has TRBV12-3 or TRBV12-4 and TRBJ2-1, with a weak D call TRBD2 (5 bases). The CDR3 covers 15 residues. The germline V and J ends were trimmed by 3 bases and 2 bases, with 11 bases remaining between them. CDR3 in amino acids: CASSLSGIPYNEQFF. CDR3 DNA: TGTGCCAGCAGTTTGTCCGGGATACCCTACAATGAGCAGTTCTTC.

The gene calls are TRBV27 and TRBJ2-1, with 9 bases aligning to TRBD2. J was trimmed by 0 bases and V by 5 bases; bases with no gene match: 8. Germline V lookup: CDR1 MNHEY, CDR2 SMNVEV (reference sequence). CDR3 length: 17 residues. The CDR3 nucleotides are TGTGCCAGCAGTGCGGGACTAGCCGGAGCCTCCTACAATGAGCAGTTCTTC. Protein sequence: CASSAGLAGASYNEQFF.

This clone was found many times. The chain has TRBV28 and TRBJ1-4, with TRBD1 matching 10 bases. Trimming removed 7 bases from V and 3 bases from J; junction bases left unmatched: 14. The germline V gene encodes CDR1 MDHEN and CDR2 SYDVKM. CDR3 length: 18 amino acids. The CDR3: CASTAPRQGAPANEKLFF. The CDR3, as DNA: TGTGCCAGCACCGCTCCTAGACAGGGGGCGCCGGCTAATGAAAAACTGTTTTTT.

This clone was observed many times. The chain links TRBV25-1 to TRBJ2-5, with a possible D match to TRBD1 (6 bases). Germline assignment: CDR1 MGHDK and CDR2 SYGVNS. The V end was cut by 5 bases, the J end by 0 bases, with 16 bases between. CDR3 size: 16 residues. The DNA for the CDR3 is TGTGCCAGCAGTAAATCTAGACAGGCGGACCAAGAGACCCAGTACTTC. Residues: CASSKSRQADQETQYF.

This clone is labeled medium-sized. The chain joins TRBV2 to TRBJ2-7, with D hard to call. The CDR3 has 13 residues. Trimming stripped 4 bases from V and 2 bases from J, with 9 bases between. Germline V lookup: CDR1 SNHLY, CDR2 FYNNEI. CDR3 region: CASSAKRTYEQYF. The CDR3 DNA is TGTGCCAGCAGTGCTAAGAGAACCTACGAGCAGTACTTC.

This clone was counted at least ten times. The CDR3 DNA sequence: TGTGCCAGCAGCTTAAGTTCTGGTACAGATACGCAGTATTTT. Encoded protein: CASSLSSGTDTQYF. The chain carries TRBV11-2 and TRBJ2-3; D is ambiguous. V shed 2 bases and J shed 3 bases, with 9 bases lying between them. This CDR3 has 14 residues. Germline lookup yields CDR1 SGHAT and CDR2 FQNNGV.

This clone came up a few times. It may be a read error: a sequence one base away is much more abundant. The rearrangement uses TRBV14 and TRBJ1-3; D unclear. The CDR3 has 13 amino acids. Per the germline V gene, CDR1 is SGHDN and CDR2 is FVKESK. V shed 6 bases and J shed 0 bases, with 6 bases lying between them. Here the CDR3 reads CASRVSSGNTIYF. As DNA, the CDR3 is TGTGCCAGCAGAGTAAGCTCTGGAAACACCATATATTTT.

This clone was found many times. The CDR3 sequence: CSARVEYGTEAFF. The CDR3 nucleotides are TGCAGTGCTAGGGTAGAGTATGGCACTGAAGCTTTCTTT. V and J are TRBV20-1 and TRBJ1-1; D gene uncertain. The CDR3 extends over 13 amino acids. The V gene lost 3 bases and the J gene lost 4 bases, with 12 bases spanning the gap. Germline V gene lookup returns CDR1 DFQATT and CDR2 SNEGSKA (reference sequence).

This clone was observed at least ten times. The same CDR3 can be traced to other DNA sequences in this sample. This chain uses TRBV2 with TRBJ2-7; TRBD1 agrees at 7 bases. The CDR3 runs to 13 residues. The trim removed 3 bases at V and 3 bases at J, leaving 2 bases unmatched. CDR1 is SNHLY, CDR2 FYNNEI, per germline. The CDR3 region has the DNA TGTGCCAGCAGTGAGGGACAGAGCTACGAGCAGTACTTC. Translating it yields CASSEGQSYEQYF.

This clone appeared a few times. V is TRBV28 and J is TRBJ2-7; 9 bases are shared with TRBD1. V lost 0 bases and J lost 5; bases outside the gene matches: 5. Germline-derived CDR1 and CDR2 are MDHEN and SYDVKM. This CDR3 region has 15 residues. This chain's CDR3 is CASSLWGQGPNEQYF. Here the CDR3 DNA reads TGTGCCAGCAGTTTATGGGGACAGGGTCCCAACGAGCAGTACTTC.

This clone was seen at least ten times. CDR3 residues: CASSSRSGDEQFF. DNA of the CDR3: TGTGCCAGCAGCTCCAGGAGCGGGGATGAGCAGTTCTTC. The chain joins TRBV11-1 to TRBJ2-1, with TRBD2 matching over 7 bases. The V and J ends lost 4 bases and 8 bases, in that order; junction bases with no gene match: 5. The germline V gene encodes CDR1 SGHAT and CDR2 FQDESV (reference sequence). The CDR3 runs to 13 residues.

J is TRBJ2-7 and V is TRBV5-1; no reliable D call. Trimming took off 7 bases at V and 0 bases at J, with 20 bases between the two ends. Looked up from germline, CDR1 is SGHRS and CDR2 is YFSETQ. The CDR3 runs 16 residues. The CDR3, as DNA: TGCGCCAGCTCAGACGGTGTCGGGCAAAACTCCTACGAGCAGTACTTC. Translating it yields CASSDGVGQNSYEQYF.

This clone was picked up many times. This chain joins TRBV20-1 and TRBJ2-7, with D maybe TRBD1 (6 bases). V lost 5 bases and J lost 0, with 11 bases in between. The length of the CDR3 is 13 residues. Looked up from germline, CDR1 is DFQATT and CDR2 is SNEGSKA (reference sequence). In DNA, the CDR3 is TGCAGTGCTGCCGACAGGAGCTCCTACGAGCAGTACTTC. It yields the protein CSAADRSSYEQYF.